The present T cell receptor (beta chain) was sequenced within a study of blood T cell repertoires in COVID-19. Study overall: Acute and convalescent COVID-19 samples came from the United States, Italy and Spain.

Per the original methods: Reference gene primer amplification yielded estimated nucleated cell counts. Assay used: immunoSEQ multiplex PCR; TCRdb lists only in-frame clones, some missing. The DNA gave D and trimming, while V, J and clone size come from that table. The sample lists 200,000 to 300,000 clones, 84% occurring once. Germline values: CDR1 WNHNN, CDR2 SYGVQD (reference sequence). The length of the CDR3 is 13 residues. V dropped 3 bases and J dropped 6 bases, with 6 bases sitting between them. The material sequenced was peripheral blood. This clonotype was sampled from a man between 60 and 75 years old with acute or convalescent COVID-19. This rearrangement joins TRBV10-1 to TRBJ1-6; D uncertain. The CDR3 nucleotides read TGCGCCAGCAGTGAAGAGCGTAATTCACCCCTCCACTTT. Translated: CASSEERNSPLHF.